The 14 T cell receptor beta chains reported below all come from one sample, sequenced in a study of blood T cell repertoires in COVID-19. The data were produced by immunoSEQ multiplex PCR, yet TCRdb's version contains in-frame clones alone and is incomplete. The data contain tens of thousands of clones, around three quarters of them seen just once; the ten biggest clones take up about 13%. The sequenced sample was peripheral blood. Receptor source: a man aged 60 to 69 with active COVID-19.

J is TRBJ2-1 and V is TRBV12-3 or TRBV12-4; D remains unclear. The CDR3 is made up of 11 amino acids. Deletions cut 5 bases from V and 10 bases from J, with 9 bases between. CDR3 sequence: CASSPLIEQFF. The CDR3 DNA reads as TGTGCCAGCAGTCCCCTTATAGAGCAGTTCTTC.

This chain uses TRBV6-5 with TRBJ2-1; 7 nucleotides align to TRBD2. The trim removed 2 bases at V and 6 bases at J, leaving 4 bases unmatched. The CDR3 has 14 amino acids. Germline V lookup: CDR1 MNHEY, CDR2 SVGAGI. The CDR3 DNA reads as TGTGCCAGCAGTTACGTCGCTAGCGGCAATGAGCAGTTCTTC. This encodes CASSYVASGNEQFF.

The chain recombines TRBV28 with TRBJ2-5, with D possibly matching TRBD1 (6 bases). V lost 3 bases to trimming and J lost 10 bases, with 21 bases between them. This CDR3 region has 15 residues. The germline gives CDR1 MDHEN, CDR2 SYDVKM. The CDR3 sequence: CASSFGDIRDQGQYF. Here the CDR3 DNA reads TGTGCCAGCAGTTTCGGGGACATCAGAGACCAGGGCCAGTACTTC.

The CDR3 here is CASSLEGGLAGGAYNEQFF. The CDR3 DNA reads as TGTGCCAGCAGCTTAGAAGGTGGGCTAGCGGGAGGGGCCTACAATGAGCAGTTCTTC. The gene calls are TRBV7-9 and TRBJ2-1, with 12 bases that match TRBD2. Germline assignment: CDR1 SEHNR and CDR2 FQNEAQ (reference sequence). Losses at the gene ends were 1 base for V and 2 bases for J; bases not matched to a gene: 9. The CDR3 totals 19 residues. Full variable domain (rest looked up from reference TRBV7-9 and TRBJ2-1): DTGVSQNPRHKITKRGQNVTFRCDPISEHNRLYWYRQTLGQGPEFLTYFQNEAQLEKSRLLSDRFSAERPKGSFSTLEIQRTEQGDSAMYLCASSLEGGLAGGAYNEQFFGPGTRLTVL.

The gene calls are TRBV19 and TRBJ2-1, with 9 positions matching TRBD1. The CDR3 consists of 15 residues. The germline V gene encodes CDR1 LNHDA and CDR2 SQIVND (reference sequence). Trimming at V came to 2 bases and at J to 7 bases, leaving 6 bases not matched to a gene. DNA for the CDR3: TGTGCCAGTAGTATATCCGACAGGGGGGGAAATGAGCAGTTCTTC. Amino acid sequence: CASSISDRGGNEQFF. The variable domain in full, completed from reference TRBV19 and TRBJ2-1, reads DGGITQSPKYLFRKEGQNVTLSCEQNLNHDAMYWYRQDPGQGLRLIYYSQIVNDFQKGDIAEGYSVSREKKESFPLTVTSAQKNPTAFYLCASSISDRGGNEQFFGPGTRLTVL.

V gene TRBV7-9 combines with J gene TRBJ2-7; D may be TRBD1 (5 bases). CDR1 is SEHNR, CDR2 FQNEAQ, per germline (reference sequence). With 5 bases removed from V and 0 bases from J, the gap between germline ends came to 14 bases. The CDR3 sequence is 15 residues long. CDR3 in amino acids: CASSHPRASSYEQYF. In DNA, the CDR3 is TGTGCCAGCAGCCACCCCAGGGCGAGCTCCTACGAGCAGTACTTC. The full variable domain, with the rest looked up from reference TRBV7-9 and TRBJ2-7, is DTGVSQNPRHKITKRGQNVTFRCDPISEHNRLYWYRQTLGQGPEFLTYFQNEAQLEKSRLLSDRFSAERPKGSFSTLEIQRTEQGDSAMYLCASSHPRASSYEQYFGPGTRLTVT.

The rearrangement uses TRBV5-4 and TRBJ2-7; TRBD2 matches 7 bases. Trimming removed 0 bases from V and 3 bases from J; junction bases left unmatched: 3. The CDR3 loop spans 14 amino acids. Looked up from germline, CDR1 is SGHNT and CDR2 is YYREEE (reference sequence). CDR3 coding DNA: TGTGCCAGCAGCTTGGCGGGGGGAGGCTACGAGCAGTACTTC. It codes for CASSLAGGGYEQYF.

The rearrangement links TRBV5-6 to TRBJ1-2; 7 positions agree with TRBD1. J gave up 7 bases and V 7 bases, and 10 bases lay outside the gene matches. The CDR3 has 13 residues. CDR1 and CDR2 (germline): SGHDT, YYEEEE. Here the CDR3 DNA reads TGTGCCAGCCAACAGGGGCGCACTGCTGGCTACACCTTC. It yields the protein CASQQGRTAGYTF.

CDR3 sequence reads: CATSDPSGRSIYEQYF. The CDR3 region has the DNA TGTGCCACCAGTGATCCTAGCGGGAGGTCGATATACGAGCAGTACTTC. The chain has TRBV24-1 and TRBJ2-7, with TRBD2 identical over 11 bases. The germline V gene encodes CDR1 KGHDR and CDR2 SFDVKD. The J segment lost 4 bases and the V segment lost 3 bases, leaving 7 bases of the junction unmatched. CDR3 length equals 16 residues.

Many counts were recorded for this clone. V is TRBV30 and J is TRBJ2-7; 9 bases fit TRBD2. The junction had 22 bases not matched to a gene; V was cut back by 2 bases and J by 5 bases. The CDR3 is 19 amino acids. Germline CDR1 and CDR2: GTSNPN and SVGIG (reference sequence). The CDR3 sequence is CAWSPQIYRVGTSTDEQYF. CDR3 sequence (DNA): TGTGCCTGGAGTCCACAAATCTACAGGGTGGGGACTAGCACGGACGAGCAGTACTTC.

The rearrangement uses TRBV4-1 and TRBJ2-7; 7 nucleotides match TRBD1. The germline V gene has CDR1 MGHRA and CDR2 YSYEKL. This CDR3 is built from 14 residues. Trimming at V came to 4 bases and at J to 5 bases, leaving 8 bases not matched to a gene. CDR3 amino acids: CASSPLNRGHEQYF. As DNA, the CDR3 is TGCGCCAGCAGCCCACTAAACAGGGGCCACGAGCAGTACTTC.

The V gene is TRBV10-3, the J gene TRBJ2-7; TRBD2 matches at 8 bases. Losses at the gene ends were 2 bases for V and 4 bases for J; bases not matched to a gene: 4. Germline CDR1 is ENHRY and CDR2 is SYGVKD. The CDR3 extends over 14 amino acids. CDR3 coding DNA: TGTGCCATCAGTGAGACAAGCGGGAGTTACGAGCAGTACTTC. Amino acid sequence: CAISETSGSYEQYF.

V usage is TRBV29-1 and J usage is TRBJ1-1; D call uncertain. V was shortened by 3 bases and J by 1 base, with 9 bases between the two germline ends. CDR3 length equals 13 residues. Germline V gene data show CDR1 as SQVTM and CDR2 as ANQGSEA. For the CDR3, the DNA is TGCAGCGTTGATGGGCTGACGAACACTGAAGCTTTCTTT. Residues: CSVDGLTNTEAFF.

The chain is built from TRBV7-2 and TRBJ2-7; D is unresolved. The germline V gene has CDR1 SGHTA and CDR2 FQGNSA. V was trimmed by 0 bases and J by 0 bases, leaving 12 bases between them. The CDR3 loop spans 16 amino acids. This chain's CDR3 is CASSLAARVDSYEQYF. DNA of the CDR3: TGTGCCAGCAGCTTAGCCGCTAGAGTGGACTCCTACGAGCAGTACTTC.